These 29 T cell receptor beta chains were sequenced from one sample in a study of shared clonotypes between healthy human individuals. Selected positively for CCR7 and CD45RO-negative, naive CD8 cells excluded terminally differentiated effector memory CD45RA+ cells. Data came from immunoSEQ multiplex PCR; TCRdb stores just in-frame clones and leaves some out. The sample includes some 1,900,000 clones, over 85% of them seen just once. What was sequenced was naive CD8+ T cells sorted from blood. The receptor set was obtained from a man aged 18 to 29 in good health.

This rearrangement joins TRBV27 to TRBJ1-2; D perhaps matches TRBD1 (5 bases). The CDR3 has 14 amino acids. In germline, CDR1 is MNHEY, CDR2 SMNVEV (reference sequence). V lost 5 bases to trimming and J lost 8 bases, with 18 bases between them. CDR3 protein: CASSPTGTPEGYTF. In nucleotides, the CDR3 is TGTGCCAGCAGTCCGACCGGGACCCCCGAGGGCTACACCTTC.

The chain recombines TRBV5-4 with TRBJ1-1, with 11 positions matching TRBD1. The ends lost 0 bases at V and 4 bases at J; junction bases unmatched: 5. The CDR3 has 16 residues. Germline V gene lookup returns CDR1 SGHNT and CDR2 YYREEE (reference sequence). CDR3 DNA: TGTGCCAGCAGCTTGGATTTGGGACAGGGGGGCACTGAAGCTTTCTTT. The encoded protein is CASSLDLGQGGTEAFF.

V usage is TRBV27 and J usage is TRBJ2-7; D is unresolved. V was pared by 5 bases and J by 5 bases, with 13 bases between. The CDR3 is 13 residues long. From germline, CDR1 is MNHEY and CDR2 SMNVEV (reference sequence). In DNA form, the CDR3 reads TGTGCCAGCAGTCCCCCGGACCTCCACGAGCAGTACTTC. Its protein is CASSPPDLHEQYF.

The V call is TRBV4-2, the J call TRBJ1-3; no firm D call. Germline CDR1 LGHNA, CDR2 YNFKEQ. CDR3 length: 15 residues. Trimming removed 1 base from V and 4 bases from J, with 11 bases in between. CDR3 region: CASSQGAPGGNTIYF. CDR3 bases: TGTGCCAGCAGCCAAGGGGCCCCGGGAGGAAACACCATATATTTT.

The CDR3 sequence: CASSLGSGVYNEQFF. CDR3 DNA: TGTGCCAGCTCCCTTGGTAGCGGGGTCTACAATGAGCAGTTCTTC. The V call is TRBV7-9, the J call TRBJ2-1, with 8 bases aligning to TRBD2. Germline-derived CDR1 and CDR2 are SEHNR and FQNEAQ (reference sequence). This CDR3 contains 15 residues. J lost 3 bases, V lost 8 bases, and 9 bases had no gene match.

This chain connects TRBV7-9 to TRBJ1-3, with D maybe TRBD1 (6 bases). Germline V gene lookup returns CDR1 SEHNR and CDR2 FQNEAQ (reference sequence). V gave up 4 bases and J gave up 4 bases, with 20 bases separating them. The length of the CDR3 is 17 residues. This CDR3 reads CASSSDPRQVDGNTIYF. DNA for the CDR3: TGTGCCAGCAGCTCAGACCCTAGACAGGTTGACGGAAACACCATATATTTT.

The rearrangement joins TRBV30 to TRBJ2-3; D remains unclear. The CDR3 is made up of 13 amino acids. V was trimmed by 0 bases and J by 1 base, leaving 5 bases between them. Per germline, CDR1 GTSNPN and CDR2 SVGIG (reference sequence). CDR3 nucleotides: TGTGCCTGGAGTGTCTGGGGCACAGATACGCAGTATTTT. It specifies CAWSVWGTDTQYF.

This sequence joins TRBV9 and TRBJ1-2; D is unresolved. Germline V gene data show CDR1 as SGDLS and CDR2 as YYNGEE. Trimming removed 0 bases at V and 4 bases at J, with 13 bases between. This CDR3 region has 15 residues. The DNA of the CDR3 is TGTGCCAGCAGCGTAGTGAGCGGAGGGCCCTATGGCTACACCTTC. Its protein product is CASSVVSGGPYGYTF. Complete variable domain (other parts from reference TRBV9 and TRBJ1-2): DSGVTQTPKHLITATGQRVTLRCSPRSGDLSVYWYQQSLDQGLQFLIQYYNGEERAKGNILERFSAQQFPDLHSELNLSSLELGDSALYFCASSVVSGGPYGYTFGSGTRLTVV.

J is TRBJ2-6 and V is TRBV4-3; the D is unclear. Trimming cost V 0 bases and J 4 bases, with 19 bases left between them. Germline V gene lookup returns CDR1 LGHNA and CDR2 YSLEER. CDR3 size: 19 residues. DNA for the CDR3: TGCGCCAGCAGCCAAGATGGCCTTTCTGAGGCGCAGGGGGCCAACGTCCTGACTTTC. This encodes CASSQDGLSEAQGANVLTF.

V and J are TRBV6-5 and TRBJ1-1; D is perhaps TRBD1 (6 bases). There are 16 residues in the CDR3. V lost 2 bases and J lost 5, with 18 bases in between. Germline V CDR1 and CDR2: MNHEY, SVGAGI. This chain's CDR3 is CASSYKWGGGLTEAFF. DNA for the CDR3: TGTGCCAGCAGTTACAAATGGGGCGGGGGCTTGACTGAAGCTTTCTTT.

The chain couples TRBV6-5 to TRBJ2-7, with TRBD1 matching over 11 bases. The CDR3 length is 16 residues. Germline V gene sequence: CDR1 MNHEY, CDR2 SVGAGI. The trim removed 4 bases at V and 0 bases at J, leaving 5 bases unmatched. The CDR3 here is CASSLWTGGVSYEQYF. As DNA, the CDR3 is TGTGCCAGCAGTTTATGGACAGGGGGCGTCTCCTACGAGCAGTACTTC.

Of note for this clone: The same CDR3 also results from other DNA sequences found in this sample. This chain connects TRBV2 to TRBJ2-3; D gene ambiguous. The CDR3 has 11 amino acids. Looked up from germline, CDR1 is SNHLY and CDR2 is FYNNEI. Trimming took off 3 bases at V and 5 bases at J, with 3 bases between the two ends. This chain's CDR3 is CASSEGDTQYF. The CDR3 DNA reads as TGTGCCAGCAGTGAGGGAGATACGCAGTATTTT. The full variable domain, with the rest looked up from reference TRBV2 and TRBJ2-3, is EPEVTQTPSHQVTQMGQEVILRCVPISNHLYFYWYRQILGQKVEFLVSFYNNEISEKSEIFDDQFSVERPDGSNFTLKIRSTKLEDSAMYFCASSEGDTQYFGPGTRLTVL.

The chain joins TRBV4-1 to TRBJ2-7; 10 bases line up with TRBD2. V dropped 6 bases and J dropped 3; count of bases not matched to a gene: 8. The CDR3 covers 15 residues. CDR1 and CDR2 from the germline V gene are MGHRA and YSYEKL. The CDR3 protein is CASSEPGLAHYEQYF. The DNA of the CDR3 is TGCGCCAGCAGTGAACCGGGACTAGCGCACTACGAGCAGTACTTC.

Concerning this clone: Other nucleotide sequences in the sample specify the same CDR3. This rearrangement joins TRBV28 to TRBJ2-7; D ambiguous. Trimming shortened V by 0 bases and J by 2 bases, and 8 bases separated the two germline ends. This CDR3 contains 14 residues. Germline CDR1 reads MDHEN; CDR2 reads SYDVKM. This CDR3 reads CASSLWAGTYEQYF. The CDR3 DNA follows: TGTGCCAGCAGTTTATGGGCAGGTACCTACGAGCAGTACTTC. The full variable domain, its missing parts supplied by reference TRBV28 and TRBJ2-7, is DVKVTQSSRYLVKRTGEKVFLECVQDMDHENMFWYRQDPGLGLRLIYFSYDVKMKEKGDIPEGYSVSREKKERFSLILESASTNQTSMYLCASSLWAGTYEQYFGPGTRLTVT.

This chain's CDR3 is CASRTTGGGELFF. CDR3 in DNA: TGTGCCAGCCGTACGACAGGGGGCGGGGAGCTGTTTTTT. This chain connects TRBV27 to TRBJ2-2; TRBD1 agrees at 9 bases. Germline-derived CDR1 and CDR2 are MNHEY and SMNVEV (reference sequence). The length of the CDR3 is 13 residues. V was clipped by 8 bases and J by 7 bases; unmatched bases: 5.

This clone was detected once. This sample also contains other DNA sequences that code for the same CDR3. The chain carries TRBV5-1 and TRBJ2-7, with D possibly being TRBD1 or TRBD2 (5 bases each). The germline gives CDR1 SGHRS, CDR2 YFSETQ. The V end was cut by 4 bases, the J end by 3 bases, with 11 bases between. The CDR3 loop spans 13 amino acids. In DNA, the CDR3 is TGCGCCAGCAGCCTACGGGGCTTCTACGAGCAGTACTTC. Translating gives CASSLRGFYEQYF. Together with reference TRBV5-1 and TRBJ2-7, the CDR3 gives the full variable domain: KAGVTQTPRYLIKTRGQQVTLSCSPISGHRSVSWYQQTPGQGLQFLFEYFSETQRNKGNFPGRFSGRQFSNSRSEMNVSTLELGDSALYLCASSLRGFYEQYFGPGTRLTVT.

The V gene is TRBV4-3, the J gene TRBJ2-5; 7 nucleotides line up with TRBD2. There are 13 residues in the CDR3. J lost 3 bases, V lost 4 bases, and 2 bases had no gene match. CDR1 LGHNA and CDR2 YSLEER come from the germline V gene. The CDR3: CASSRTSEETQYF. Here the CDR3 DNA reads TGCGCCAGCAGCCGCACTAGCGAAGAGACCCAGTACTTC.

This clone has only one observation. The genes are TRBV7-2 and TRBJ2-7; 8 nucleotides agree with TRBD2. The CDR3 totals 17 residues. Germline CDR1 reads SGHTA; CDR2 reads FQGNSA. Trimming removed 1 base from V and 1 base from J; junction bases left unmatched: 9. CDR3 DNA sequence: TGTGCCAGCAGCTTAGATTTTAAGGCTAGCGGGTCCTACGAGCAGTACTTC. Translating it yields CASSLDFKASGSYEQYF.

This chain joins TRBV19 and TRBJ2-5, with 7 bases lining up with TRBD2. CDR1 is LNHDA, CDR2 SQIVND, per germline (reference sequence). V gave up 1 base and J gave up 4 bases; unmatched junction bases: 3. CDR3 length equals 14 residues. The CDR3 reads CASSIGPSGETQYF. In DNA form, the CDR3 reads TGTGCCAGTAGTATAGGTCCTAGCGGAGAGACCCAGTACTTC.

The chain recombines TRBV6-5 with TRBJ2-2, with TRBD2 identical over 11 bases. V lost 4 bases and J lost 5; bases outside the gene matches: 3. Germline V CDR1 and CDR2: MNHEY, SVGAGI. The length of the CDR3 is 15 residues. The CDR3 region is CASSSVAGGTGELFF. CDR3 in DNA: TGTGCCAGCAGTTCCGTAGCGGGGGGGACCGGGGAGCTGTTTTTT.

J is TRBJ2-7 and V is TRBV7-9; weak D call: TRBD2 (5 bases). Germline CDR1 reads SEHNR; CDR2 reads FQNEAQ (reference sequence). This CDR3 contains 13 residues. Trimming took off 5 bases at V and 3 bases at J, with 11 bases between the two ends. The CDR3 protein is CASSPAASYEQYF. CDR3 nucleotide sequence: TGTGCCAGCAGCCCAGCGGCTAGCTACGAGCAGTACTTC. Full variable domain (outside the CDR3, taken from reference TRBV7-9 and TRBJ2-7): DTGVSQNPRHKITKRGQNVTFRCDPISEHNRLYWYRQTLGQGPEFLTYFQNEAQLEKSRLLSDRFSAERPKGSFSTLEIQRTEQGDSAMYLCASSPAASYEQYFGPGTRLTVT.

This chain joins TRBV7-9 and TRBJ2-3; TRBD2 matches 10 bases. The CDR3 totals 15 residues. CDR1 is SEHNR and CDR2 is FQNEAQ in the germline V gene (reference sequence). Trimming removed 3 bases from V and 7 bases from J; junction bases left unmatched: 7. The CDR3 region has the DNA TGTGCCAGCAGCTTGCTACTAGCGGGGATAAATACGCAGTATTTT. Its translation is CASSLLLAGINTQYF.

The CDR3 protein is CASSLENRGRLQETQYF. CDR3 DNA sequence: TGTGCCAGCAGCTTAGAAAACAGGGGGCGACTCCAAGAGACCCAGTACTTC. The V gene is TRBV7-6, the J gene TRBJ2-5, with TRBD1 matching over 9 bases. Per the germline V gene, CDR1 is SGHVS and CDR2 is FNYEAQ. This CDR3 is built from 17 residues. J was trimmed by 1 base and V by 1 base; bases with no gene match: 7. The full variable domain, its missing parts supplied by reference TRBV7-6 and TRBJ2-5, is GAGVSQSPRYKVTKRGQDVALRCDPISGHVSLYWYRQALGQGPEFLTYFNYEAQQDKSGLPNDRFSAERPEGSISTLTIQRTEQRDSAMYRCASSLENRGRLQETQYFGPGTRLLVL.

The genes are TRBV7-8 and TRBJ1-1; no clear D gene. The CDR3 loop spans 13 amino acids. The germline CDR1 and CDR2 sequences are SGHVS and FQNEAQ. V was shortened by 3 bases and J by 4 bases, with 9 bases between the two germline ends. The CDR3 region is CASSFPVGTEAFF. The CDR3 DNA sequence: TGTGCCAGCAGCTTCCCGGTTGGCACTGAAGCTTTCTTT.

CDR3 in amino acids: CASSPGRVTYEQYF. CDR3 coding DNA: TGTGCCAGCAGCCCTGGACGGGTGACCTACGAGCAGTACTTC. The V gene is TRBV13, the J gene TRBJ2-7; no clear D gene. The CDR3 is 14 amino acids. The ends were cut back, 5 bases at V and 2 bases at J, with 13 bases in the middle. Germline-derived CDR1 and CDR2 are PRHDT and FYEKMQ (reference sequence).

This clone was observed a single time. The chain links TRBV10-2 to TRBJ2-3; 9 bases agree with TRBD1. The CDR3 consists of 17 residues. The V gene end was trimmed by 6 bases and the J gene end by 3 bases; junction bases not matched to a gene: 13. Per the germline V gene, CDR1 is WSHSY and CDR2 is SAAADI. This CDR3 reads CASRPTWDRVSTDTQYF. CDR3 nucleotide sequence: TGCGCCAGCAGGCCTACATGGGACAGGGTTTCGACAGATACGCAGTATTTT.

The chain has TRBV5-1 and TRBJ2-7; 8 bases match TRBD1. Germline values: CDR1 SGHRS, CDR2 YFSETQ. The CDR3 is made up of 16 amino acids. V lost 3 bases, J lost 3 bases, and 11 bases stayed unmatched. CDR3 region: CASSYRTGTGYYEQYF. The CDR3 DNA is TGCGCCAGCAGCTACAGGACCGGGACAGGTTACTACGAGCAGTACTTC.

The V call is TRBV27, the J call TRBJ2-7; 8 nucleotides agree with TRBD2. The V segment lost 0 bases and the J segment 2 bases; nucleotides outside the gene matches: 6. CDR3 length: 16 amino acids. Germline V lookup: CDR1 MNHEY, CDR2 SMNVEV (reference sequence). CDR3 coding DNA: TGTGCCAGCAGTTTATCTATCCCGGGACTAGCCTACGAGCAGTACTTC. It translates to CASSLSIPGLAYEQYF.

V gene TRBV5-8 combines with J gene TRBJ2-1; D is possibly TRBD2 (6 bases). Germline loops: CDR1 SGHTS, CDR2 YDEGEE. The CDR3 length is 15 residues. Trimming removed 0 bases at V and 2 bases at J, with 9 bases between. CDR3 sequence: CASSLVEGAYNEQFF. The CDR3, as DNA: TGTGCCAGCAGCTTGGTGGAGGGCGCCTACAATGAGCAGTTCTTC.